Included here is one T cell receptor beta chain sequence, with context. Its antigen is as yet unknown. Patients who had autoimmune disease history or got systemic immunosuppression were left out. Method: immunoSEQ multiplex PCR; TCRdb's copy keeps in-frame clones and lacks some. The sample has about 72,000 clones; about 84% are singletons. The record originates from a study of OX40 agonist ivuxolimab in advanced cancers. For the study at large: People who had prior anti-PD-1, anti-PD-L1 or anti-CTLA-4 therapy could take part, and approximately 43% had some.

J lost 5 bases, V lost 1 base, and 1 base had no gene match. This CDR3 has 14 residues. Germline V gene sequence: CDR1 SGHNT, CDR2 YENEEA. Study-wide findings and caveats: Low normalized T-cell clonal expansion was also seen in some nonresponders. Relative to CD4+ cells, CD8+ T cells on average had more expanded clones.

The sample was CD4+ or CD8+ T cells sorted from blood, taken in a trial of the OX40 agonist ivuxolimab. The V call is TRBV11-3, the J call TRBJ2-5, with TRBD2 matching 10 bases. The TCR sequence derives from an adult with an advanced solid tumor such as melanoma, head and neck, liver or kidney cancer. For the CDR3, the DNA is TGTGCCAGCAGCTTAGGAGCGGGGGGGGAGACCCAGTACTTC. Its protein is CASSLGAGGETQYF.